This is a list of T cell receptor beta chains from one sample in a study of T-cell memory formation after mild COVID-19. From the 5' RACE reads, TCRdb called clonotypes with MiXCR, one entry per CDR3 protein. The sample includes a few hundred thousand distinct CDR3 sequences, about 16% of them seen just once. The sequenced material came from PBMCs or a T cell subset sorted from them (not recorded which). These receptors were obtained from a man between 18 and 35 years old who had mild COVID-19 (a few samples of this study predate the infection). Cell type and time point are not known. The CDR3 runs from the conserved cysteine through the conserved F or W. A D gene is named only where the DNA matches it firmly. Size tells how often a clone was seen (once, few, many) or the class of an expanded clone, and some rows leave it out.

D: TRBD1; size: many; J: TRBJ2-3; V: TRBV24-1; DNA: TGTGCCACCAGTGAATCGACAGGGTGGGGTACGCAGTATTTT; CDR3: CATSESTGWGTQYF
D: NA; size: NA; J: TRBJ2-3; V: TRBV6-1; DNA: TGTGCCAGCAGTGGGGGGCTGGGGCCAGATACGCAGTATTTT; CDR3: CASSGGLGPDTQYF
D: TRBD1; size: few; J: TRBJ1-3; V: TRBV7-2; DNA: TGTGCCAGCAGCCTCATGACAGGGACTGGAAACACCATATATTTT; CDR3: CASSLMTGTGNTIYF
D: NA; size: NA; J: TRBJ1-2; V: TRBV7-9; DNA: TGTGCCAGCAGCAAGACAGCTTATGGCTACACCTTC; CDR3: CASSKTAYGYTF
D: TRBD1; size: NA; J: TRBJ2-7; V: TRBV30; DNA: TGTGCCTGGAGTGCCCTGATCGGGACAGGGGGTTACGAGCAGTACTTC; CDR3: CAWSALIGTGGYEQYF
D: NA; size: once; J: TRBJ1-1; V: TRBV5-1; DNA: TGCGCCAGCAGCTTGGTACAGGGAAGGGGGAACACTGAAGCTTTCTTT; CDR3: CASSLVQGRGNTEAFF
D: NA; size: NA; J: TRBJ2-5; V: TRBV7-9; DNA: TGTGCCAGCAGCTTACTTGAGTCGCGAGAGACCCAGTACTTC; CDR3: CASSLLESRETQYF
D: NA; size: many; J: TRBJ2-7; V: TRBV5-1; DNA: TGCGCCAGCAGCTTCGGCGGCACCTACGAGCAGTACTTC; CDR3: CASSFGGTYEQYF
D: NA; size: few; J: TRBJ2-1; V: TRBV3-1; DNA: TGTGCCAGCAGCCAAGTTGCGGGGCCGGGGGTTGAGCAGTTCTTC; CDR3: CASSQVAGPGVEQFF
D: NA; size: few; J: TRBJ1-2; V: TRBV14; DNA: TGTGCCAGCACCGCATCGTCGGGGGGTTTGTATGGCTACACCTTC; CDR3: CASTASSGGLYGYTF
D: NA; size: many; J: TRBJ2-5; V: TRBV7-2; DNA: TGTGCCAGCAGGAAAGTGGGGGCAGAGACCCAGTACTTC; CDR3: CASRKVGAETQYF
D: TRBD1; size: many; J: TRBJ1-1; V: TRBV5-1; DNA: TGCGCCAGCAGCTTGAGTCAGGGGGCCACTGAAGCTTTCTTT; CDR3: CASSLSQGATEAFF
D: TRBD1; size: many; J: TRBJ2-3; V: TRBV6-4; DNA: TGTGCCAGCAGCCCACAGGGGGGCCCAGATACGCAGTATTTT; CDR3: CASSPQGGPDTQYF
D: NA; size: few; J: TRBJ1-2; V: TRBV4-1; DNA: TGCGCCAGCAGCCAAGATTTAAGTAACTATGGCTACACCTTC; CDR3: CASSQDLSNYGYTF
D: NA; size: few; J: TRBJ1-1; V: TRBV20-1; DNA: TGCAGAATGGCCATGAACACTGAAGCTTTCTTT; CDR3: CRMAMNTEAFF
D: NA; size: many; J: TRBJ1-6; V: TRBV5-5; DNA: TGTGCCAGCAGCTTGGCCACCGGGCCTAATTCACCCCTCCACTTT; CDR3: CASSLATGPNSPLHF